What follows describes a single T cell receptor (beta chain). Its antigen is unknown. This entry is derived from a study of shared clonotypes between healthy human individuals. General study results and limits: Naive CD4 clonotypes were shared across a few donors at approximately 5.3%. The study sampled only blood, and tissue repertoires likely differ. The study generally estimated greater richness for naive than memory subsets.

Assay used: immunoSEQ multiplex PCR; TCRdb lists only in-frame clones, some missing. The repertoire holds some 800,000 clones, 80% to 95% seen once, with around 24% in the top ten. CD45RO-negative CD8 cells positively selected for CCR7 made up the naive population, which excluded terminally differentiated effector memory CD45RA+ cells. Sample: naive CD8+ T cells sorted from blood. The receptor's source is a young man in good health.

The CDR3 region is CASSEVAYNEQFF. The CDR3 nucleotides read TGTGCCAGCAGTGAAGTAGCTTACAATGAGCAGTTCTTC. The chain is built from TRBV6-4 and TRBJ2-1; D is unclear. CDR1 is MRHNA and CDR2 is SNTAGT in the germline V gene. The germline V and J ends were trimmed by 3 bases and 4 bases, with 7 bases remaining between them. CDR3 size: 13 residues.